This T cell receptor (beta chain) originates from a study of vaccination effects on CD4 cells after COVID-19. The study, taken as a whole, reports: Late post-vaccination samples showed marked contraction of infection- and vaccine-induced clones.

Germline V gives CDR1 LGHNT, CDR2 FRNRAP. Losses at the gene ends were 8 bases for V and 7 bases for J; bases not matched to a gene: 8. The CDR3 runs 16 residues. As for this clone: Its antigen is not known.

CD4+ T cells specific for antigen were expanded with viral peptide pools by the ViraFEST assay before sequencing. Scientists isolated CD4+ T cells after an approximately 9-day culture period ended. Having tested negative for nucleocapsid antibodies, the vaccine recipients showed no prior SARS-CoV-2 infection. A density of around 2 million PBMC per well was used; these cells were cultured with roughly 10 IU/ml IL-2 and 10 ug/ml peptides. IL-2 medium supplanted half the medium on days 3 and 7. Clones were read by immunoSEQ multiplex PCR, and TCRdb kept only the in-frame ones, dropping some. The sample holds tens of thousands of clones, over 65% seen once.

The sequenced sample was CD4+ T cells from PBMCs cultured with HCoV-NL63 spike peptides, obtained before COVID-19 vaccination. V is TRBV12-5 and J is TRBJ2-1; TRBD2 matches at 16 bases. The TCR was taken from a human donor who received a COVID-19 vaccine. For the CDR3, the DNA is TGTGCTAGTCACGCTCCGGGACTAGCGGGAGGGAATGAGCAGTTCTTC. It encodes CASHAPGLAGGNEQFF.